This TCR beta chain came from a study of T cells in tuberculosis. Study at large: Samples predate treatment or fall within its first 7 days. General observations from the study: The TCR-beta difference was not significant; alpha differences partly reflected length. GMM-specific TCRs were nearer to active tuberculosis alpha repertoires, suggesting expansion.

Specified time point: new active TB diagnosis, blood taken before or within 7 days of starting treatment. Each clinical donor contributed on average roughly 92,000 T cells from unsorted cryopreserved PBMC. This CDR3 is 16 amino acids long. Germline CDR1 and CDR2: LNHDA and SQIVND (reference sequence). Germline trimming cut 4 bases from V and 4 bases from J; bases unmatched to any gene: 9. TCRdb's table, derived via immunoSEQ multiplex PCR, lists solely in-frame clones and lacks some. This sample has about 34,000 clones, with 90% to 95% found just once. Comment on this clone: Its target is not known.

Source: PBMCs, taken at tuberculosis diagnosis. The TCR comes from an adult with tuberculosis. The chain recombines TRBV19 with TRBJ2-3; 9 nucleotides match TRBD1. This CDR3 reads CASSSWDRAGADTQYF. Here the CDR3 DNA reads TGTGCCAGTAGTAGTTGGGACAGGGCGGGCGCAGATACGCAGTATTTT.